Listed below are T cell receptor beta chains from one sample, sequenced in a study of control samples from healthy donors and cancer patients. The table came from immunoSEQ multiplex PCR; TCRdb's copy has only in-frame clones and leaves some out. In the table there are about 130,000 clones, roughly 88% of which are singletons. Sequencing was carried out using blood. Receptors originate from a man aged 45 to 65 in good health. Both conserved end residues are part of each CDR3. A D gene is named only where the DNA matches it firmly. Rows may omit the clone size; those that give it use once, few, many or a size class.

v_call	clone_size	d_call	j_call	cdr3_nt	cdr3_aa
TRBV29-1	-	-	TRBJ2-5	TGCAGCGTTGAAGAGGGGGCAGGAGAGACCCAGTACTTC	CSVEEGAGETQYF
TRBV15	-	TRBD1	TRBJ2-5	TGTGCCACCAGCAAGTGGACAGGTGGGCAAGAGACCCAGTACTTC	CATSKWTGGQETQYF
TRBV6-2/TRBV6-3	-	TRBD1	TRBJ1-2	TGTGCCAGCAGTCCCGACAGGGGGCGAGGCTACACCTTC	CASSPDRGRGYTF
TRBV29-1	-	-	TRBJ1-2	TGCAGCGTTGAAGATAGGAAGGGTAACTATGGCTACACCTTC	CSVEDRKGNYGYTF
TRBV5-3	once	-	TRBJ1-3	TGTGCCACCCCAGAAAACACCATATATTTT	CATPENTIYF
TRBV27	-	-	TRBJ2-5	TGTGCCAGCAGCCGATCTACGGCCCAAGAGACCCAGTACTTC	CASSRSTAQETQYF
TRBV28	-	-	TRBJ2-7	TGTGCCAGCAGTTCGATCAGGTACGAGCAGTACTTC	CASSSIRYEQYF
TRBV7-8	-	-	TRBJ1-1	TGTGCCAGCAGCTTGTACGGGGGGAACACTGAAGCTTTCTTT	CASSLYGGNTEAFF
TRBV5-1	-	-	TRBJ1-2	TGCGCCAGCAGCGCGGCCGGGGGCGCCGACTATGGCTACACCTTC	CASSAAGGADYGYTF
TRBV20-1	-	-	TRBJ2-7	TGCAGTGCTAGCTTAGGGGGGCAGTACTTC	CSASLGGQYF
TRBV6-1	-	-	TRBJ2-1	TGTGCCAGCAGTGAACCCAGCGTACACTACAATGAGCAGTTCTTC	CASSEPSVHYNEQFF
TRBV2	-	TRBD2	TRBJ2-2	TGTGCCAGCAGACTAGCGGGGGCGAACACCGGGGAGCTGTTTTTT	CASRLAGANTGELFF
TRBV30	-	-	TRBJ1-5	TGTGCCTCTCAGGGGAAAAGCAATCAGCCCCAGCATTTT	CASQGKSNQPQHF
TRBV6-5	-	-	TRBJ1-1	TGTGCCAGCAGAGCGCCACAGGGTATGAACACTGAAGCTTTCTTT	CASRAPQGMNTEAFF